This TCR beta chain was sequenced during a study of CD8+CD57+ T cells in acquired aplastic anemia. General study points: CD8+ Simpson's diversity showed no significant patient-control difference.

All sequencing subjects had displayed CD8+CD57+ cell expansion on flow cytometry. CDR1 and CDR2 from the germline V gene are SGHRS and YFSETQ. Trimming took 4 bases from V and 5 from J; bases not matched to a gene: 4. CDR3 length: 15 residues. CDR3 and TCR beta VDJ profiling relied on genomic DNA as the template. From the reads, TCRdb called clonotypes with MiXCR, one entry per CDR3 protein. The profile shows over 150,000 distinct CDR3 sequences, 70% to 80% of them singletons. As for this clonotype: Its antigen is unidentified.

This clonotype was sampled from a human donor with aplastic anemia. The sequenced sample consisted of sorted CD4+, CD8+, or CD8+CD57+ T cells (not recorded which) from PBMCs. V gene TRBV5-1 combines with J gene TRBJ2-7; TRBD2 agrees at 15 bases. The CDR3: CASSTRTSGGDEQYF. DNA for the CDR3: TGCGCCAGCAGCACCAGGACTAGCGGGGGGGACGAGCAGTACTTC.